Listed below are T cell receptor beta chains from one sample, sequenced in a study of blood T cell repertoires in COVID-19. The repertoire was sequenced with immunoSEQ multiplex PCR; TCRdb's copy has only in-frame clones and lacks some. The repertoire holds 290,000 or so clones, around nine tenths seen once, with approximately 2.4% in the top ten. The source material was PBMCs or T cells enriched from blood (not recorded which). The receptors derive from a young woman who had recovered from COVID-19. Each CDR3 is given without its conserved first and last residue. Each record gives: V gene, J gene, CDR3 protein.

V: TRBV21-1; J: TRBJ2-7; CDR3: ASTEPITGGTCEQY
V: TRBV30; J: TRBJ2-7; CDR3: AWRPQTRMTRYEQY
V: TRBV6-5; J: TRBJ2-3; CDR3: ASRLSRLTDTQY
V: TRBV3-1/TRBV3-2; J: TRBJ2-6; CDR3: ASSQDLDRDYAGANVLT
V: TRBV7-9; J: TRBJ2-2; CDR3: ASSLRERDTGELF
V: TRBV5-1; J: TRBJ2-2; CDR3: ASSLGRTGELF
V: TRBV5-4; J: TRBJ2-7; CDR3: ASSKPGQGSYEQY
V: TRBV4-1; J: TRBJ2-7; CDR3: ASSQEKRRNSYEQY
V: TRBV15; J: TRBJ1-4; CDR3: ATSRPGGGGEKLF
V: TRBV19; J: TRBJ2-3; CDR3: ASKEGLGTRFSDTQY
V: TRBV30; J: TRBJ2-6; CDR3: ASTGTSSNSGANVLT
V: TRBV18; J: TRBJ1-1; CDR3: ASTYHGGLLMNTEAF
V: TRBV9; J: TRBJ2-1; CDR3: ASSVSTTGTSGSPGEQF
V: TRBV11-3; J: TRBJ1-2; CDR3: ASSLDPVYGYT
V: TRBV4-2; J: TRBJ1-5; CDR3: ASSQVVTGGYQPQH
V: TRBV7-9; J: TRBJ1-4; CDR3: ASSLSLRNEKLF
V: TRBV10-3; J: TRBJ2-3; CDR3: AITKGLLDTQY
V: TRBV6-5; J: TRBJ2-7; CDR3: ATLSSGGPYEQY
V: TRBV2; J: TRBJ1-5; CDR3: ASTPGQANQPQH
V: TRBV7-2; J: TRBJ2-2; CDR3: ASSLVLAGAKTGELF